This entry lists 20 T cell receptor beta chains sequenced from one sample in a study of T cell responses to AZD1222 COVID-19 vaccine (dated by TCRdb to the early 2020s). Interpreted using the paper, the time point label stands for: about 28 days (+/-7) after the second vaccine dose. Libraries came from the immunoSEQ multiplex PCR assay. In TCRdb, the immuneACCESS table is reduced to in-frame sequences with V and J assigned. These tables do not hold every clone; where another copy was compared, an unresolved V gene accounts for under half, and the others remain unexplained. The sample table contains 110,000 or so clones; only one count was recorded for about 91% of them. Of the sample, 6.5% is held by the ten largest clones. The material sequenced was peripheral blood, taken 28 days after the second AZD1222 dose. Receptors were obtained from an adult who received the AZD1222 COVID-19 vaccine.

The chain combines TRBV19 with TRBJ2-7, with D perhaps TRBD2 (5 bases). Germline V gene lookup returns CDR1 LNHDA and CDR2 SQIVND (reference sequence). Trimming stripped 5 bases from V and 2 bases from J, with 19 bases between. This CDR3 is 16 amino acids long. The CDR3 bases are TGTGCCAGTAGTTCCGCCGGGTATCGGGGAACCTACGAGCAGTACTTC. Residues: CASSSAGYRGTYEQYF.

The chain links TRBV4-3 to TRBJ1-2; unclear D gene. V dropped 0 bases and J dropped 0 bases, with 14 bases sitting between them. This CDR3 contains 17 residues. From germline, CDR1 is LGHNA and CDR2 YSLEER. CDR3 DNA sequence: TGCGCCAGCAGCCAAGACTTATGGGTATCGCCTAACTATGGCTACACCTTC. Its protein product is CASSQDLWVSPNYGYTF.

The chain combines TRBV28 with TRBJ2-3; 13 bases agree with TRBD2. Germline trimming cut 10 bases from V and 4 bases from J; bases unmatched to any gene: 5. The CDR3 consists of 14 residues. Germline V CDR1 and CDR2: MDHEN, SYDVKM. Here the CDR3 reads CATRLAGGSDTQYF. CDR3 nucleotides: TGTGCCACCAGACTAGCGGGGGGATCAGATACGCAGTATTTT.

The chain uses TRBV3-1 (or the pseudogene TRBV3-2) and TRBJ1-1, with 9 bases lining up with TRBD1. Trimming took 4 bases from V and 1 from J; bases not matched to a gene: 1. This CDR3 has 14 residues. Germline lookup yields CDR1 LGHDT and CDR2 YNNKEL (reference sequence). CDR3: CASSPTGGNTEAFF. CDR3 bases: TGTGCCAGCAGCCCGACAGGGGGGAACACTGAAGCTTTCTTT.

The chain has TRBV28 and TRBJ2-1; the match to TRBD2 covers 8 bases. With 7 bases clipped from V and 0 bases from J, the junction kept 8 bases outside the gene matches. Germline CDR1 reads MDHEN; CDR2 reads SYDVKM. CDR3 size: 16 residues. The CDR3 region is CASTGGAESSYNEQFF. In nucleotides, the CDR3 is TGTGCCAGCACCGGGGGGGCCGAGAGCTCCTACAATGAGCAGTTCTTC.

The CDR3 loop is CASSSGTEYEQYF. The CDR3 nucleotides are TGTGCCAGCAGCTCCGGGACAGAGTACGAGCAGTACTTC. This sequence joins TRBV7-3 and TRBJ2-7; TRBD1 matches at 7 bases. V dropped 4 bases and J dropped 4; count of bases not matched to a gene: 4. CDR3 length equals 13 residues. Per germline, CDR1 SGHTA and CDR2 FQGTGA.

J is TRBJ1-1 and V is TRBV10-3; D might be TRBD1 (5 bases). V lost 7 bases and J 3 bases, leaving 15 bases between the germline ends. This CDR3 spans 14 amino acids. In germline, CDR1 is ENHRY, CDR2 SYGVKD. As DNA, the CDR3 is TGTGCCATCACCGCGACAGCAACCTACACTGAAGCTTTCTTT. Its protein product is CAITATATYTEAFF.

V and J are TRBV6-2 or TRBV6-3 and TRBJ1-5; D perhaps matches TRBD1 (6 bases). V lost 2 bases and J 0 bases, leaving 20 bases between the germline ends. CDR3 size: 19 residues. CDR1 and CDR2 from the germline V gene are MNHEY and SVGEGT. CDR3 sequence: CASSYTAGSQGYSNQPQHF. CDR3 in DNA: TGTGCCAGCAGTTACACGGCAGGGAGCCAGGGGTATAGCAATCAGCCCCAGCATTTT.

J is TRBJ1-1 and V is TRBV9, with no clear D. The CDR3 totals 14 residues. CDR1 and CDR2 (germline): SGDLS, YYNGEE. V dropped 4 bases and J dropped 3 bases, with 13 bases sitting between them. The CDR3 nucleotides are TGTGCCAGCAGCCCTCTCGGTGGGGACACTGAAGCTTTCTTT. Amino acids: CASSPLGGDTEAFF.

The J gene is TRBJ1-5, the V gene TRBV19; tentatively, D is TRBD1 (5 bases). V was clipped by 3 bases and J by 6 bases, with 12 bases between them. The CDR3 spans 14 residues. Germline V gene sequence: CDR1 LNHDA, CDR2 SQIVND (reference sequence). CDR3 bases: TGTGCCAGTAGTATGAGTCAGGGCGGTCAGCCCCAGCATTTT. This gives the protein CASSMSQGGQPQHF.

Turning to this clone: Other DNA sequences in the sample encode the same CDR3. This chain joins TRBV7-3 and TRBJ1-2; D not certain. The germline V and J ends were trimmed by 2 bases and 2 bases, with 6 bases remaining between them. This CDR3 has 13 amino acids. Germline V lookup: CDR1 SGHTA, CDR2 FQGTGA. CDR3 nucleotide sequence: TGTGCCAGCAGCTTAGGGCAGAACTATGGCTACACCTTC. It codes for CASSLGQNYGYTF.

The CDR3 reads CASSVYNEQFF. In DNA, the CDR3 is TGTGCCAGCAGCGTTTACAATGAGCAGTTCTTC. The V gene is TRBV7-6, the J gene TRBJ2-1; no clear D gene. This CDR3 contains 11 residues. CDR1 SGHVS and CDR2 FNYEAQ come from the germline V gene. Trimming removed 5 bases from V and 4 bases from J, with 3 bases in between.

This chain links TRBV28 with TRBJ1-4, with D hard to call. Deletions cut 7 bases from V and 0 bases from J, with 15 bases between. The CDR3 spans 16 residues. The germline gives CDR1 MDHEN, CDR2 SYDVKM. This CDR3 reads CASTHGQIATNEKLFF. The CDR3 coding sequence is TGTGCCAGCACCCACGGGCAAATTGCAACTAATGAAAAACTGTTTTTT. The entire variable domain, with the rest obtained from reference TRBV28 and TRBJ1-4, is as follows: DVKVTQSSRYLVKRTGEKVFLECVQDMDHENMFWYRQDPGLGLRLIYFSYDVKMKEKGDIPEGYSVSREKKERFSLILESASTNQTSMYLCASTHGQIATNEKLFFGSGTQLSVL.

The chain employs TRBV11-2 and TRBJ1-2; TRBD1 matches 7 bases. Germline V gives CDR1 SGHAT, CDR2 FQNNGV. CDR3 length: 14 residues. Germline trimming cut 0 bases from V and 4 bases from J; bases unmatched to any gene: 2. DNA of the CDR3: TGTGCCAGCAGCTTAGACGACAGGGTCTATGGCTACACCTTC. Translated, it gives CASSLDDRVYGYTF.

This clone was seen a few times. The J gene is TRBJ2-1, the V gene TRBV7-2; 13 bases agree with TRBD2. Germline V gives CDR1 SGHTA, CDR2 FQGNSA. The CDR3 consists of 16 residues. Trimming at V came to 5 bases and at J to 9 bases, leaving 10 bases not matched to a gene. The CDR3 coding sequence is TGTGCCAGCAGCCTCAGACTAGCGGGGGGTGGTGGTGAGCAGTTCTTC. Translation: CASSLRLAGGGGEQFF.

DNA of the CDR3: TGTGCCAGCAGTTCCGGGGGGGCTGGAAACACCATATATTTT. It specifies CASSSGGAGNTIYF. The V call is TRBV6-5, the J call TRBJ1-3, with a possible D match to TRBD1 (5 bases). Trimming removed 4 bases at V and 2 bases at J, with 9 bases between. Germline V gene sequence: CDR1 MNHEY, CDR2 SVGAGI. CDR3 length: 14 residues.

The V and J genes are TRBV19 and TRBJ1-1; no reliable D call. CDR1 and CDR2 (germline): LNHDA, SQIVND (reference sequence). CDR3 length: 15 amino acids. V was cut by 7 bases and J by 2 bases, with 17 bases left in between. The CDR3 region is CASTLGPMGNTEAFF. CDR3 DNA sequence: TGTGCCAGTACCCTCGGACCGATGGGTAACACTGAAGCTTTCTTT.

The chain is built from TRBV18 and TRBJ1-1; TRBD1 might be the D (6 bases). CDR1 is KGHSH, CDR2 LQKENI, per germline. This CDR3 has 12 residues. The ends were cut back, 6 bases at V and 8 bases at J, with 13 bases in the middle. This CDR3 reads CASSPGHEEAFF. The CDR3 DNA reads as TGTGCCAGCTCCCCGGGACACGAAGAAGCTTTCTTT.

This clone was seen a few times. In DNA, the CDR3 is TGTGCCAGCAGCTTAGCCCGGTGGGCTGAAGCTTTCTTT. Translating gives CASSLARWAEAFF. This sequence joins TRBV11-1 and TRBJ1-1; no definite D call. The CDR3 totals 13 residues. V lost 0 bases and J 6 bases, leaving 8 bases between the germline ends. CDR1 and CDR2 (germline): SGHAT, FQDESV (reference sequence).

The V call is TRBV5-4, the J call TRBJ1-3, with D possibly matching TRBD1 (6 bases). CDR1 is SGHNT and CDR2 is YYREEE in the germline V gene (reference sequence). V lost 1 base and J lost 1, with 12 bases in between. The CDR3 consists of 16 residues. CDR3 in amino acids: CASSLSLRGSGNTIYF. CDR3 nucleotide sequence: TGTGCCAGCAGCTTGAGCCTCAGGGGATCTGGAAACACCATATATTTT.